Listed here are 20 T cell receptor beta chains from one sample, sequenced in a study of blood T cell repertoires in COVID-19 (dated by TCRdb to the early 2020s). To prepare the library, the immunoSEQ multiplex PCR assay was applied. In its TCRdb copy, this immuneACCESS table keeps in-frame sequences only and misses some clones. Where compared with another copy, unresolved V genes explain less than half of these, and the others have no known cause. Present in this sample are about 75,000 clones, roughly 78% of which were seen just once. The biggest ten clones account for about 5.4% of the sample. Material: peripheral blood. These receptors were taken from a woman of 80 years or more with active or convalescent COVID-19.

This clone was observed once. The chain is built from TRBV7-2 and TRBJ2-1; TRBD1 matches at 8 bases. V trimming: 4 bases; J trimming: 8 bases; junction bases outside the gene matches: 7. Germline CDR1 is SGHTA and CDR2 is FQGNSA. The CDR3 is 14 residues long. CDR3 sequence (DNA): TGTGCCAGCAGCTCGGACAGGGCGGTATATGAGCAGTTCTTC. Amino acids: CASSSDRAVYEQFF.

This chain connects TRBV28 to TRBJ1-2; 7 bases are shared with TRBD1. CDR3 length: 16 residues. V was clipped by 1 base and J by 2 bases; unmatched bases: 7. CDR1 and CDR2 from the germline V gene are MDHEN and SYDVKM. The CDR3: CASSLYPTGANYGYTF. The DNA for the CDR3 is TGTGCCAGCAGTTTATACCCAACAGGGGCCAACTATGGCTACACCTTC.

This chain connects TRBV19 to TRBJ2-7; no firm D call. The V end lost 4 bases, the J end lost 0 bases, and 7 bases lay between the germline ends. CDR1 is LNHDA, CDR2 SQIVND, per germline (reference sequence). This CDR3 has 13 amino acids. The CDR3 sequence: CASSTGNSYEQYF. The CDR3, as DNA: TGTGCCAGTAGTACAGGAAACTCCTACGAGCAGTACTTC.

CDR3 DNA sequence: TGCGCCAGCAGCTTGACTCCGGGACAGGACTACGAGCAGTACTTC. Its translation is CASSLTPGQDYEQYF. J is TRBJ2-7 and V is TRBV5-1, with TRBD1 identical over 8 bases. The CDR3 has 15 residues. Per germline, CDR1 SGHRS and CDR2 YFSETQ. The V segment lost 1 base and the J segment 3 bases; nucleotides outside the gene matches: 6.

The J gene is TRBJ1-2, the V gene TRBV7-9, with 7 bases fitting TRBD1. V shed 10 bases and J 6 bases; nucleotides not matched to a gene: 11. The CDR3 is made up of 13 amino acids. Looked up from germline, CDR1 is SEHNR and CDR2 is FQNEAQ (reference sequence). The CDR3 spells CATAPGGRNGYTF. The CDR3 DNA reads TGTGCCACGGCCCCAGGGGGAAGGAATGGCTACACCTTC.

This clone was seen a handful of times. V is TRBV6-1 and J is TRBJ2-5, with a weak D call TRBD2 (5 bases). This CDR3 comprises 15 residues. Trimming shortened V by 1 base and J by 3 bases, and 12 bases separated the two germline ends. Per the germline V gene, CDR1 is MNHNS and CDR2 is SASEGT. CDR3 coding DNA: TGTGCCAGCAGTGAAGTAATAACGACTAAAGAGACCCAGTACTTC. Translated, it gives CASSEVITTKETQYF.

CDR3 bases: TGTGCCAGCACCTGGGGACTTTTAAATGAGCAGTTCTTC. Translating gives CASTWGLLNEQFF. The chain has TRBV12-3 or TRBV12-4 and TRBJ2-1; possible D gene TRBD2, 6 bases. This CDR3 has 13 residues. V was pared by 7 bases and J by 7 bases, with 14 bases between.

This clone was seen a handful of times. As DNA, the CDR3 is TGTGCCAGCAGCTTGGTAGCCCAAGAGACCCAGTACTTC. Protein product: CASSLVAQETQYF. This rearrangement joins TRBV5-6 to TRBJ2-5, with unresolved D. V gave up 0 bases and J gave up 1 base, with 4 bases separating them. The length of the CDR3 is 13 residues. The germline gives CDR1 SGHDT, CDR2 YYEEEE.

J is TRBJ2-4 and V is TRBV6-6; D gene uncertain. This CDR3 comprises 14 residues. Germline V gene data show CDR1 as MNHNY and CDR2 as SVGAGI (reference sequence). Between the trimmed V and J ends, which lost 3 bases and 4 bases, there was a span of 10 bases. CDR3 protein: CASSYETRKNIQYF. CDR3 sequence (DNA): TGTGCCAGCAGTTATGAGACACGAAAAAACATTCAGTACTTC.

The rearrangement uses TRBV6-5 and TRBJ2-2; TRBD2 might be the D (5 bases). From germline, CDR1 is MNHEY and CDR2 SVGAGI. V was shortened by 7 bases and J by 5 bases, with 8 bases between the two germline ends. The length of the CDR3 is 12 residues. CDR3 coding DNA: TGTGCCAGCACTGGCGGGACCGGGGAGCTGTTTTTT. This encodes CASTGGTGELFF.

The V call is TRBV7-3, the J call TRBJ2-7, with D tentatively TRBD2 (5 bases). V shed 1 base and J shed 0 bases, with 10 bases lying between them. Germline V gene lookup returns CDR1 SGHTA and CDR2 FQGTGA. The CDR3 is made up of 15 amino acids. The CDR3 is CASSLNGGFSYEQYF. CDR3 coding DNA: TGTGCCAGCAGCTTAAACGGCGGGTTCTCCTACGAGCAGTACTTC.

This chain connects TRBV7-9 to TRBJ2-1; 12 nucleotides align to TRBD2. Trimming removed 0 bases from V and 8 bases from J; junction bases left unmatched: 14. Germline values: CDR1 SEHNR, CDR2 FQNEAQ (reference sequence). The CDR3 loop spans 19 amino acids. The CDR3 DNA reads TGTGCCAGCAGCTTAGCACCATCTAGCGGGAGGGCGACCACCTATGAGCAGTTCTTC. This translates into CASSLAPSSGRATTYEQFF. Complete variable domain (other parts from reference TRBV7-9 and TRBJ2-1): DTGVSQNPRHKITKRGQNVTFRCDPISEHNRLYWYRQTLGQGPEFLTYFQNEAQLEKSRLLSDRFSAERPKGSFSTLEIQRTEQGDSAMYLCASSLAPSSGRATTYEQFFGPGTRLTVL.

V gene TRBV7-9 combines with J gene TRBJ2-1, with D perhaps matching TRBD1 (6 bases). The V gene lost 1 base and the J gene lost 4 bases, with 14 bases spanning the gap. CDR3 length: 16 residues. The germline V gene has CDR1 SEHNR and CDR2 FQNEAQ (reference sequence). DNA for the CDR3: TGTGCCAGCAGCTTAGTCTGGGGGCAGTCTTACAATGAGCAGTTCTTC. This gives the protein CASSLVWGQSYNEQFF.

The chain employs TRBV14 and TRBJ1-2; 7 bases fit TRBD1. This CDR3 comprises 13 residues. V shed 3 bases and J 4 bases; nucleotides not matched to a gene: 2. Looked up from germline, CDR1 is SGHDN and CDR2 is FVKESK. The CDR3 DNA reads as TGTGCCAGCAGCCAGGGACAGACCTATGGCTACACCTTC. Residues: CASSQGQTYGYTF.

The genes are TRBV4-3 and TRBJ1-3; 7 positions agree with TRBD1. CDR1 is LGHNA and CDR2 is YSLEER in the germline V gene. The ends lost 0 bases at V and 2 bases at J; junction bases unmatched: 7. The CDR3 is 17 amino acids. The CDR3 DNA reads TGCGCCAGCAGCCAAGATTTGATAGGGGGCGCTGGAAACACCATATATTTT. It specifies CASSQDLIGGAGNTIYF.

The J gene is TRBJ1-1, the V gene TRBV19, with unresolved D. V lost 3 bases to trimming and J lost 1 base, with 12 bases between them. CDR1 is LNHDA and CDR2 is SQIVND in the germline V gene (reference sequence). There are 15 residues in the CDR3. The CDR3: CASSIYDTQNTEAFF. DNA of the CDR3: TGTGCCAGTAGTATTTACGACACACAGAACACTGAAGCTTTCTTT.

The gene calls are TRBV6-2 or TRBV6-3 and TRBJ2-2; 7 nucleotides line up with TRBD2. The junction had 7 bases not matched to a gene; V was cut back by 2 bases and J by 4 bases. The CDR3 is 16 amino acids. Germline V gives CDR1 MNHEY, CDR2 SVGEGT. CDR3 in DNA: TGTGCCAGCAGTTACACCCCTAGCGGAGGCACCGGGGAGCTGTTTTTT. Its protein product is CASSYTPSGGTGELFF.

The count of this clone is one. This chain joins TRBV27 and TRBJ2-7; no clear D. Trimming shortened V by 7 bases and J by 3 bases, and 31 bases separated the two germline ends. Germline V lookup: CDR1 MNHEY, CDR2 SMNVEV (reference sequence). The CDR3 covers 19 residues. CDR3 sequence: CASTPRPTVSSRKNYEQYF. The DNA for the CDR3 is TGTGCCAGCACCCCCAGACCCACAGTCTCCTCCCGAAAAAACTACGAGCAGTACTTC.

CDR3 amino acids: CASSHGGLARYEQFF. The DNA for the CDR3 is TGTGCCAGCAGCCATGGCGGACTAGCTCGATATGAGCAGTTCTTC. The chain has TRBV4-2 and TRBJ2-1, with 8 bases identical to TRBD2. Unmatched junction bases numbered 9, after V lost 3 bases and J lost 8 bases. The length of the CDR3 is 15 residues. CDR1 is LGHNA, CDR2 YNFKEQ, per germline.

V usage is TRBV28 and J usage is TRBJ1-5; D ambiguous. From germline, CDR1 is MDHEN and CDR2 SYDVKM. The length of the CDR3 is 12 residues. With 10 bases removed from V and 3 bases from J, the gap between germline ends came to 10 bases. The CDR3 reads CAIRLNNQPQHF. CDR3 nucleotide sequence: TGTGCCATCCGTCTAAACAATCAGCCCCAGCATTTT. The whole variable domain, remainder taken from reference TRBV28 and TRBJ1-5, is DVKVTQSSRYLVKRTGEKVFLECVQDMDHENMFWYRQDPGLGLRLIYFSYDVKMKEKGDIPEGYSVSREKKERFSLILESASTNQTSMYLCAIRLNNQPQHFGDGTRLSIL.